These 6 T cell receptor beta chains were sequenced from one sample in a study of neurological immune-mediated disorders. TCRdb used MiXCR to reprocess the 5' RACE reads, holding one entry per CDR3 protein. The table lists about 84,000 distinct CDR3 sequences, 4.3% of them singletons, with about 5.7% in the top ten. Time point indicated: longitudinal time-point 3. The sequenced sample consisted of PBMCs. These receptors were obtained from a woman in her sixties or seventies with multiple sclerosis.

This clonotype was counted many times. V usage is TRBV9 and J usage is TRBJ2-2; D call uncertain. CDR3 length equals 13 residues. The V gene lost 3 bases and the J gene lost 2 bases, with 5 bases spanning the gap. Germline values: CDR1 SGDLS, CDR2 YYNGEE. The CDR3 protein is CASSAVNTGELFF. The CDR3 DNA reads TGTGCCAGCAGCGCAGTAAACACCGGGGAGCTGTTTTTT.

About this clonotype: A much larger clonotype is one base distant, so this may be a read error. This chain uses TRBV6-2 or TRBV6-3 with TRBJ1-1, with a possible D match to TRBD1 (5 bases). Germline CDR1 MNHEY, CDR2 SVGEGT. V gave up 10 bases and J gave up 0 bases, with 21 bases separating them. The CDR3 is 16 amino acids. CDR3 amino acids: CAISSPDTNMNTEAFF. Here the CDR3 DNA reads TGTGCCATCAGCTCACCGGACACAAACATGAACACTGAAGCTTTCTTT.

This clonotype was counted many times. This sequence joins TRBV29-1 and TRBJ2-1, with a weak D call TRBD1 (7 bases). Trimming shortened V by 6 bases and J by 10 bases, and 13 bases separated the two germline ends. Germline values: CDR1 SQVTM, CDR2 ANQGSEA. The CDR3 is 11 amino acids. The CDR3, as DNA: TGCAGCGTCGGGCCAGGGGGGGAGCAGTTCTTC. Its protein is CSVGPGGEQFF.

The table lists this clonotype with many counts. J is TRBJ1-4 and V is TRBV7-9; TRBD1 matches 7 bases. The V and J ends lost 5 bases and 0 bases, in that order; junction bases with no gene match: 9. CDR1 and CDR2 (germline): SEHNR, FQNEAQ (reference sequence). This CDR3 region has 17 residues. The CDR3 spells CASSPGTAYSTNEKLFF. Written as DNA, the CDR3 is TGTGCCAGCAGCCCCGGGACAGCCTACTCAACTAATGAAAAACTGTTTTTT. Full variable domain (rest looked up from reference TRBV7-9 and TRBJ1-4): DTGVSQNPRHKITKRGQNVTFRCDPISEHNRLYWYRQTLGQGPEFLTYFQNEAQLEKSRLLSDRFSAERPKGSFSTLEIQRTEQGDSAMYLCASSPGTAYSTNEKLFFGSGTQLSVL.

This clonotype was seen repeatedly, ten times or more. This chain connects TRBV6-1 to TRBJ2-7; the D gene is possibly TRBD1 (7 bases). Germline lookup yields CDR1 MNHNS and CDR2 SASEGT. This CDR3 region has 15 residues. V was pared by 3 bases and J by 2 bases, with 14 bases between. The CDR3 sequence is CASSERGQIAYEQYF. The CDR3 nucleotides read TGTGCCAGCAGTGAGCGGGGACAGATAGCCTACGAGCAGTACTTC.

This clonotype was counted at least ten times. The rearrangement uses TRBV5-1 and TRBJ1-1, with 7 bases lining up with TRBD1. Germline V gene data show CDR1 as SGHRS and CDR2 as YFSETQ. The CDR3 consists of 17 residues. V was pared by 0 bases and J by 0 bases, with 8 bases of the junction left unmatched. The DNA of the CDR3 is TGCGCCAGCAGCTTGGGGGGACGGACAGGCATGAACACTGAAGCTTTCTTT. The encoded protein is CASSLGGRTGMNTEAFF. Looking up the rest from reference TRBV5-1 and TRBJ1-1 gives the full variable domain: KAGVTQTPRYLIKTRGQQVTLSCSPISGHRSVSWYQQTPGQGLQFLFEYFSETQRNKGNFPGRFSGRQFSNSRSEMNVSTLELGDSALYLCASSLGGRTGMNTEAFFGQGTRLTVV.